Shown below are 2 T cell receptor beta chains from a single sample sequenced in a study of T-cell reconstitution after alpha-beta-depleted transplantation in children. The TCRbeta library was prepared with unique molecular identifiers. One entry per CDR3 protein results from TCRdb running MiXCR on the PCR reads. The data contain almost 600,000 distinct CDR3 sequences, roughly 27% of them seen just once; the ten biggest clones take up 30% to 40%. The sequencing here drew on PBMCs, taken before TCRalphabeta/CD19-depleted stem cell transplant. The receptors come from a boy younger than two with Wiskott-Aldrich syndrome, due to receive a stem cell transplant.

The V gene is TRBV7-2, the J gene TRBJ2-4; 10 nucleotides line up with TRBD1. V was clipped by 5 bases and J by 5 bases; unmatched bases: 6. This CDR3 spans 15 amino acids. Germline V gene sequence: CDR1 SGHTA, CDR2 FQGNSA. CDR3 amino acids: CASSPRGTGENIQYF. Here the CDR3 DNA reads TGTGCCAGCAGCCCACGGGGGACAGGGGAAAACATTCAGTACTTC. The full variable domain, completed using reference TRBV7-2 and TRBJ2-4, is GAGVSQSPSNKVTEKGKDVELRCDPISGHTALYWYRQSLGQGLEFLIYFQGNSAPDKSGLPSDRFSAERTGGSVSTLTIQRTQQEDSAVYLCASSPRGTGENIQYFGAGTRLSVL.

The chain employs TRBV5-1 and TRBJ2-1, with D possibly called TRBD1 or TRBD2 (5 bases each). The CDR3 is made up of 15 amino acids. V lost 4 bases and J lost 1, with 12 bases in between. Germline V gives CDR1 SGHRS, CDR2 YFSETQ. The CDR3 region is CASSRRGGSYNEQFF. As DNA, the CDR3 is TGCGCCAGCAGCCGTAGGGGCGGGTCCTACAATGAGCAGTTCTTC.